This T cell receptor beta chain appears in the sequencing data of a study of tumor-infiltrating lymphocytes in primary liver carcinoma. About the research overall: With diameters of about 4 to 11 cm, tumors were stage T1-T3 N0M0.

Broader study findings: For tumor-adjacent and tumor-blood pairs, overlap was less than that seen for tumor region pairs.

A word on this clonotype: The antigen is undetermined. Just one base apart from a much larger clone, this may be a read error.

The researchers produced TCR beta cDNA from around 500 ng total RNA with a constant-region primer. Three rounds of nested multiplex PCR with slightly modified ARM-PCR produced TCR beta libraries. Using its own MiXCR run on the multiplex PCR reads, TCRdb lists one record per CDR3 protein. The profile shows 300,000 to 350,000 distinct CDR3 sequences, 65% of them singletons. Unsorted whole blood supplied the blood RNA, and germline DNA was isolated too. Peripheral blood, four milliliters, was collected prior to surgery. The clonotype was recovered from a man aged 40-49 years with primary liver carcinoma and hepatitis B virus infection. Sample: peripheral blood.

The CDR3 DNA follows: TGTGCCAGCGCCTCCTCAACAGGAGGGGGATATAGCAATCAGGCCCAGCATTTT. Residues: CASASSTGGGYSNQAQHF. The chain couples TRBV6-1 to TRBJ1-5, with D tentatively TRBD1 (6 bases). The CDR3 is 18 residues long. The V gene's germline CDR1 is MNHNS and CDR2 SASEGT.